This entry lists 28 T cell receptor beta chains sequenced from one sample in a study of shared clonotypes between healthy human individuals. Sequencing used immunoSEQ multiplex PCR; TCRdb keeps in-frame clones, though not all of them. The sample consists of hundreds of thousands of clones, around 80% of them appearing once. What was sequenced was PBMCs. These receptors came from a woman in her thirties or forties in good health. Some clones in this sample may be carry-over from other donors' samples.

The chain is built from TRBV7-8 and TRBJ2-5; 7 nucleotides align to TRBD2. The CDR3 sequence is 15 residues long. J lost 2 bases, V lost 1 base, and 4 bases had no gene match. The germline CDR1 and CDR2 sequences are SGHVS and FQNEAQ. CDR3 loop: CASSLDVGGQETQYF. The CDR3 DNA reads TGTGCCAGCAGCTTAGACGTGGGAGGGCAAGAGACCCAGTACTTC.

This clone was found once. The chain combines TRBV11-2 with TRBJ1-4; tentative D call: TRBD1 (6 bases). V was shortened by 5 bases and J by 7 bases, with 17 bases between the two germline ends. The V gene's germline CDR1 is SGHAT and CDR2 FQNNGV. The CDR3 has 15 amino acids. The CDR3 DNA reads as TGTGCCAGCAGCCGTACAGGGTCTCGGGGTGAAAAACTGTTTTTT. Its translation: CASSRTGSRGEKLFF. The full variable domain, rest sourced from reference TRBV11-2 and TRBJ1-4, is EAGVAQSPRYKIIEKRQSVAFWCNPISGHATLYWYQQILGQGPKLLIQFQNNGVVDDSQLPKDRFSAERLKGVDSTLKIQPAKLEDSAVYLCASSRTGSRGEKLFFGSGTQLSVL.

The V and J genes are TRBV6-1 and TRBJ2-7; 10 nucleotides line up with TRBD2. Trimming at V came to 8 bases and at J to 6 bases, leaving 7 bases not matched to a gene. Germline assignment: CDR1 MNHNS and CDR2 SASEGT. The CDR3 is 13 amino acids. Written as DNA, the CDR3 is TGTGCCAGCTTTAGTAGCGGGAGGAGCGAGCAGTACTTC. It encodes CASFSSGRSEQYF.

A note on this clone: A much larger clone lies one base from this, so it may be a read error. The CDR3 reads CAWSVAAHATNEKLLF. The CDR3, as DNA: TGTGCCTGGAGTGTAGCTGCCCACGCAACTAATGAAAAACTGCTTTTT. The chain links TRBV30 to TRBJ1-4; no clear D gene. Germline CDR1 GTSNPN, CDR2 SVGIG (reference sequence). This CDR3 spans 16 amino acids.

Remarks on this clone: This CDR3 is also generated by other DNA sequences in the sample. The chain carries TRBV29-1 and TRBJ1-2; D remains ambiguous. This CDR3 region has 13 residues. Trimming pared 4 bases from V and 8 bases from J, leaving 17 bases between. Germline lookup yields CDR1 SQVTM and CDR2 ANQGSEA. In nucleotides, the CDR3 is TGCAGCGTTGTGGATTGGAGCGTTCGGGGCTACACCTTC. Translated, it gives CSVVDWSVRGYTF.

The V gene is TRBV19, the J gene TRBJ2-7; D perhaps matches TRBD1 (6 bases). The germline V gene has CDR1 LNHDA and CDR2 SQIVND (reference sequence). CDR3 length: 15 amino acids. Trimming took off 2 bases at V and 3 bases at J, with 14 bases between the two ends. The CDR3 bases are TGTGCCAGTAGTATAAGCAGGACAGAGTACTACGAGCAGTACTTC. It codes for CASSISRTEYYEQYF.

V is TRBV7-9 and J is TRBJ1-3; 7 bases fit TRBD1. Germline V gene lookup returns CDR1 SEHNR and CDR2 FQNEAQ (reference sequence). The CDR3 is 16 residues long. V was pared by 3 bases and J by 1 base, with 6 bases of the junction left unmatched. CDR3 amino acids: CASSFGETGSGNTIYF. Written as DNA, the CDR3 is TGTGCCAGCAGCTTCGGGGAGACAGGGTCTGGAAACACCATATATTTT.

This chain connects TRBV27 to TRBJ2-5; 8 bases align to TRBD2. Germline-derived CDR1 and CDR2 are MNHEY and SMNVEV (reference sequence). With V trimmed by 7 bases and J by 4 bases, 14 bases remained unmatched. CDR3 length: 16 residues. The CDR3 sequence is CASTPIAGWELETQYF. CDR3 DNA sequence: TGTGCCAGCACACCGATAGCGGGATGGGAGTTAGAGACCCAGTACTTC.

This clone was detected ten times or more. The sample has other DNA sequences that encode this CDR3 too. The V gene is TRBV7-2, the J gene TRBJ1-6, with a possible D match to TRBD1 (6 bases). The length of the CDR3 is 15 residues. Germline V CDR1 and CDR2: SGHTA, FQGNSA. V lost 1 base, J lost 8 bases, and 12 bases lay in between. CDR3 bases: TGTGCCAGCAGCTTAGAGGCAGGGGTTGATTCACCCCTCCACTTT. It encodes CASSLEAGVDSPLHF.

This sequence joins TRBV7-2 and TRBJ2-1, with TRBD2 identical over 8 bases. The trim removed 5 bases at V and 15 bases at J, leaving 9 bases unmatched. This CDR3 has 12 residues. Germline lookup yields CDR1 SGHTA and CDR2 FQGNSA. CDR3 in amino acids: CASSNQREIAFF. For the CDR3, the DNA is TGTGCCAGCAGCAACCAGCGGGAGATAGCGTTCTTC.

Notes on this clone: A much larger clone differs from this one at a single base, so this may be a read error. The identical CDR3 is also encoded by other nucleotide sequences in the sample. The V call is TRBV15, the J call TRBJ1-1; the D gene is possibly TRBD1 (5 bases). Germline V gene data show CDR1 as LNHNV and CDR2 as YYDKDF (reference sequence). This CDR3 region has 12 residues. The CDR3 sequence is CAASRGYTEAFF. The CDR3 coding sequence is TGTGCCGCCAGCCGGGGGTACACTGAAGCTTTCTTT.

This sequence joins TRBV7-8 and TRBJ2-7; the D gene is possibly TRBD1 (5 bases). The germline gives CDR1 SGHVS, CDR2 FQNEAQ. This CDR3 is 15 amino acids long. The V end was cut by 5 bases, the J end by 2 bases, with 16 bases between. The CDR3 loop is CASSQQVASTYEQYF. For the CDR3, the DNA is TGTGCCAGCAGCCAACAGGTCGCCTCAACCTACGAGCAGTACTTC.

A note on this clone: This sample includes further DNA sequences coding for the same CDR3. The rearrangement uses TRBV5-1 and TRBJ2-5, with D possibly being TRBD1 (6 bases). CDR3 size: 14 residues. Deletions cut 2 bases from V and 5 bases from J, with 13 bases between. Germline V gene data show CDR1 as SGHRS and CDR2 as YFSETQ. The DNA for the CDR3 is TGCGCCAGCAGCTTAGAGGGGGTCGGGGAGACCCAGTACTTC. Its protein product is CASSLEGVGETQYF. Variable domain in full (rest from reference TRBV5-1 and TRBJ2-5): KAGVTQTPRYLIKTRGQQVTLSCSPISGHRSVSWYQQTPGQGLQFLFEYFSETQRNKGNFPGRFSGRQFSNSRSEMNVSTLELGDSALYLCASSLEGVGETQYFGPGTRLLVL.

The chain uses TRBV10-3 and TRBJ2-5; 8 positions agree with TRBD1. The V gene's germline CDR1 is ENHRY and CDR2 SYGVKD. The V segment lost 6 bases and the J segment 4 bases; nucleotides outside the gene matches: 7. This CDR3 is built from 14 residues. The DNA for the CDR3 is TGTGCCATCAGGCAGGGGGCTTCGGGAGAGACCCAGTACTTC. It translates to CAIRQGASGETQYF.

In this sample, this clone turned up once. The chain couples TRBV27 to TRBJ1-2, with 7 positions matching TRBD1. CDR1 and CDR2 from the germline V gene are MNHEY and SMNVEV (reference sequence). The CDR3 totals 15 residues. Germline trimming cut 5 bases from V and 1 base from J; bases unmatched to any gene: 7. CDR3 protein: CASSPYRDSNYGYTF. CDR3 nucleotide sequence: TGTGCCAGCAGTCCCTATCGGGACAGTAACTATGGCTACACCTTC.

This sequence joins TRBV6-6 and TRBJ2-7; D is perhaps TRBD2 (7 bases). Germline values: CDR1 MNHNY, CDR2 SVGAGI (reference sequence). The CDR3 is made up of 16 amino acids. V was cut by 0 bases and J by 1 base, with 13 bases left in between. The CDR3 DNA reads TGTGCCAGCAGTTACTCGCCGGGGGGCTGGTCCTACGAGCAGTACTTC. Encoded protein: CASSYSPGGWSYEQYF.

The chain has TRBV29-1 and TRBJ1-1; D ambiguous. The CDR3 runs 15 residues. Germline assignment: CDR1 SQVTM and CDR2 ANQGSEA. V was pared by 8 bases and J by 3 bases, with 22 bases between. The DNA for the CDR3 is TGCAGCTCCCGGGATCTTCTATATCCCGACACTGAAGCTTTCTTT. This codes for CSSRDLLYPDTEAFF.

The table lists this clone with a count of one. A far larger clone is only one base removed, so a read error is likely. Other DNA sequences in this sample translate to the same CDR3. The chain employs TRBV19 and TRBJ1-1, with D unresolved. The V and J ends lost 5 bases and 0 bases respectively, with 7 bases between them. CDR1 and CDR2 (germline): LNHDA, SQIVND (reference sequence). The CDR3 loop spans 13 amino acids. CDR3 amino acids: CASSATMNTEAFF. CDR3 sequence (DNA): TGTGCCAGTAGTGCGACAATGAACACTGAAGCTTTCTTT. The full variable domain, completed using reference TRBV19 and TRBJ1-1, is DGGITQSPKYLFRKEGQNVTLSCEQNLNHDAMYWYRQDPGQGLRLIYYSQIVNDFQKGDIAEGYSVSREKKESFPLTVTSAQKNPTAFYLCASSATMNTEAFFGQGTRLTVV.

The chain has TRBV5-1 and TRBJ2-1; D is perhaps TRBD1 (6 bases). Trimming left V 3 bases short and J 6 bases short, with 13 bases between. CDR1 and CDR2 from the germline V gene are SGHRS and YFSETQ. The CDR3 is made up of 14 amino acids. The CDR3 spells CASSSNRVPNEQFF. CDR3 nucleotides: TGCGCCAGCAGCTCGAACAGGGTACCCAATGAGCAGTTCTTC.

Concerning this clone: A far larger clone is off by one base, so a read error is likely. This chain connects TRBV5-1 to TRBJ2-7; a weak D match, TRBD1 (5 bases). This CDR3 contains 18 residues. Trimming took off 3 bases at V and 1 base at J, with 23 bases between the two ends. CDR1 SGHRS and CDR2 YFSETQ come from the germline V gene. For the CDR3, the DNA is TGCGCCAGCAGCTCGGCGTCAGGGCAGGATGCCAAGTCCTACGAGCAGTACTTC. The encoded protein is CASSSASGQDAKSYEQYF. Full variable domain (remainder filled in from reference TRBV5-1 and TRBJ2-7): KAGVTQTPRYLIKTRGQQVTLSCSPISGHRSVSWYQQTPGQGLQFLFEYFSETQRNKGNFPGRFSGRQFSNSRSEMNVSTLELGDSALYLCASSSASGQDAKSYEQYFGPGTRLTVT.

The chain couples TRBV5-1 to TRBJ1-2; 8 bases are shared with TRBD1. CDR3 size: 14 residues. V was clipped by 3 bases and J by 7 bases; unmatched bases: 8. The germline gives CDR1 SGHRS, CDR2 YFSETQ. This chain's CDR3 is CASSYQGQGGGYTF. CDR3 nucleotides: TGCGCCAGCAGCTACCAAGGACAGGGTGGTGGCTACACCTTC. The entire variable domain, with the rest obtained from reference TRBV5-1 and TRBJ1-2, is as follows: KAGVTQTPRYLIKTRGQQVTLSCSPISGHRSVSWYQQTPGQGLQFLFEYFSETQRNKGNFPGRFSGRQFSNSRSEMNVSTLELGDSALYLCASSYQGQGGGYTFGSGTRLTVV.

For the CDR3, the DNA is TGTGCCAGCAGTTCCCCCTGGACTAGCGGGAGGGATACGCAGTATTTT. It encodes CASSSPWTSGRDTQYF. The chain carries TRBV27 and TRBJ2-3; TRBD2 matches 14 bases. This CDR3 has 16 amino acids. V gave up 4 bases and J gave up 6 bases; unmatched junction bases: 6. From germline, CDR1 is MNHEY and CDR2 SMNVEV (reference sequence).

The chain recombines TRBV30 with TRBJ1-1, with D maybe TRBD1 (6 bases). V was pared by 5 bases and J by 3 bases, with 28 bases between. Germline CDR1 is GTSNPN and CDR2 is SVGIG (reference sequence). The CDR3 covers 18 residues. This CDR3 reads CAWEKTHHRAGPYTEAFF. CDR3 bases: TGTGCCTGGGAAAAAACCCACCACAGGGCCGGACCCTACACTGAAGCTTTCTTT. The whole variable domain, remainder taken from reference TRBV30 and TRBJ1-1, is SQTIHQWPATLVQPVGSPLSLECTVEGTSNPNLYWYRQAAGRGLQLLFYSVGIGQISSEVPQNLSASRPQDRQFILSSKKLLLSDSGFYLCAWEKTHHRAGPYTEAFFGQGTRLTVV.

The chain uses TRBV11-2 and TRBJ2-2; tentatively, D is TRBD2 (7 bases). This CDR3 contains 15 residues. Germline V gene sequence: CDR1 SGHAT, CDR2 FQNNGV. V was pared by 4 bases and J by 7 bases, with 16 bases between. The chain's CDR3 is CASSSWAGADGELFF. The CDR3 DNA follows: TGTGCCAGCAGCTCCTGGGCGGGGGCGGACGGGGAGCTGTTTTTT.

The gene calls are TRBV7-2 and TRBJ2-1; 8 positions match TRBD1. CDR3 length: 15 amino acids. CDR1 and CDR2 (germline): SGHTA, FQGNSA. The V gene end was trimmed by 1 base and the J gene end by 5 bases; junction bases not matched to a gene: 4. CDR3: CASSLGTGLDNEQFF. The CDR3 DNA follows: TGTGCCAGCAGCTTAGGGACAGGGTTGGACAATGAGCAGTTCTTC.

The chain uses TRBV5-1 and TRBJ1-2, with 7 bases aligning to TRBD1. With 0 bases clipped from V and 8 bases from J, the junction kept 7 bases outside the gene matches. From germline, CDR1 is SGHRS and CDR2 YFSETQ. This CDR3 has 14 residues. The CDR3 DNA reads TGCGCCAGCAGCTTGGACAGGGGACTGAAGGGCTACACCTTC. Protein: CASSLDRGLKGYTF.

The chain carries TRBV6-1 and TRBJ1-4, with 8 positions matching TRBD1. The CDR3 runs to 14 residues. Germline V gene data show CDR1 as MNHNS and CDR2 as SASEGT. The junction had 4 bases not matched to a gene; V was cut back by 6 bases and J by 4 bases. Here the CDR3 reads CASSMTGDNEKLFF. CDR3 nucleotides: TGTGCCAGCAGCATGACAGGGGATAATGAAAAACTGTTTTTT.

This clone has just one count. The chain couples TRBV9 to TRBJ2-7; possible D gene TRBD2, 6 bases. Germline V lookup: CDR1 SGDLS, CDR2 YYNGEE. CDR3 length: 14 residues. V lost 2 bases to trimming and J lost 5 bases, with 14 bases between them. The CDR3, as DNA: TGTGCCAGCAGCGTCCTCGGGAGTACCCACGAGCAGTACTTC. This encodes CASSVLGSTHEQYF.